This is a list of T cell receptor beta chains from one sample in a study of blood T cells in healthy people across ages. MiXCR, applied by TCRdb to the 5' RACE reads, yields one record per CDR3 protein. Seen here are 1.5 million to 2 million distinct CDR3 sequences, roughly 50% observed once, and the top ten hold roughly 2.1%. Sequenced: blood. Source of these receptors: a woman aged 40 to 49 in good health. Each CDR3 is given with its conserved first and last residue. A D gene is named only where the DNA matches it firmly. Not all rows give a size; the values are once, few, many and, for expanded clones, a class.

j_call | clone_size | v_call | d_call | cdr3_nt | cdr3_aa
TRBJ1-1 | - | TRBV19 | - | TGTGCCAGTAGTATAGCCCGGATTCATAGTGGACTCCTGAACACTGAAGCTTTCTTT | CASSIARIHSGLLNTEAFF
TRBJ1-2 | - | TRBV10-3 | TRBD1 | TGTGCCATCAGTCGGATCCCGGGACAGGGGGAGGTCGATGGCTACACCTTC | CAISRIPGQGEVDGYTF
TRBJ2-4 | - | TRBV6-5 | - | TGTGCCAGCACTCAGTGGGGGTTGGATGAGCAGTACTTC | CASTQWGLDEQYF
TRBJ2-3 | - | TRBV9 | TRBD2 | TGTGCCAGCAGCCATAGCGGGGGCCGAGGGAATACGCAGTATTTT | CASSHSGGRGNTQYF
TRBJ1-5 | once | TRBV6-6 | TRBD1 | TGTGCCAGCATTCTCGGACAGGGGAATCAGCCCCAGCATTTT | CASILGQGNQPQHF
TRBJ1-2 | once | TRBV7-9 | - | TGTGCCAGCAGCCCGTTACAGGGAGTGCGGGGCTACACCTTC | CASSPLQGVRGYTF
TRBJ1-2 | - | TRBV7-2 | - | TGTGCCAGCAGCGTAGTATCCACCTATGGCTACACCTTC | CASSVVSTYGYTF
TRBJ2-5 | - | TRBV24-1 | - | TGTGCCACCAGTGATCCAGGGGTTCGGGAGACCCAGTACTTC | CATSDPGVRETQYF
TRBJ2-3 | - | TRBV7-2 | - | TGTGCCAGCAGCTTGGAGGGGGCAACCTCAGATACGCAGTATTTT | CASSLEGATSDTQYF
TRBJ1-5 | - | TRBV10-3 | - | TGTGCCATCAGTGAGTTGGGGGAGGCGGGAAATCAGCCCCAGCATTTT | CAISELGEAGNQPQHF
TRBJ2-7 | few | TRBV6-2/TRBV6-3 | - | TGTGCCAGCAGTTATTGGGCCGAAGCCTACGAGCAGTACTTC | CASSYWAEAYEQYF
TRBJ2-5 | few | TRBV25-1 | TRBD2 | TGTGCCAGCGCTCCGGGACTAGCGGTAGAGACCCAGTACTTC | CASAPGLAVETQYF
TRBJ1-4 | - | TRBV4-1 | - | TGCGCCAGCAGCCAAGTGCTGTTGGTTGAAAAACTGTTTTTT | CASSQVLLVEKLFF
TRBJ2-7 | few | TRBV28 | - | TGTGCCAGTTCGCTCGGCGGGCTATACTCCTACGAGCAGTACTTC | CASSLGGLYSYEQYF
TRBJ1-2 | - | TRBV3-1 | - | TGTGCCAGCAGCCAACGCAACAGGGAGAGTCTCTATGGCTACACCTTC | CASSQRNRESLYGYTF
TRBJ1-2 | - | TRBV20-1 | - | TGCAGTGCTAGTACGCGGGCAGGCTATGGCTACACCTTC | CSASTRAGYGYTF
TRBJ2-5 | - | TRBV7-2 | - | TGTGCCAGCACCCCCAGGGGGGAGGGGGAGACCCAGTACTTC | CASTPRGEGETQYF
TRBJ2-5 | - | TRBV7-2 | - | TGTGCCAGCAGCTCTATCCTGGCTTTAGAGACCCAGTACTTC | CASSSILALETQYF
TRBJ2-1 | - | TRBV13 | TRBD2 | TGTGCCACCTCAAAAGGGGTAGGACTAGCGGGGGGGCCTGACAATGAGCAGTTCTTC | CATSKGVGLAGGPDNEQFF
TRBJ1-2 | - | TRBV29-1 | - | TGCAGCGTTTGGCCCTGGGGAGGTAACTATGGCTACACCTTC | CSVWPWGGNYGYTF
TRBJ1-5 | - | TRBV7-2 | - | TGTGCCAGCAGCTTAGCCGAGGGTCCTTATAGCAATCAGCCCCAGCATTTT | CASSLAEGPYSNQPQHF
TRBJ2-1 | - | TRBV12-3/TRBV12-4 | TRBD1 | TGTGCCAGCAGTCGATATCTGGGACAGGGGAATGAGCAGTTCTTC | CASSRYLGQGNEQFF
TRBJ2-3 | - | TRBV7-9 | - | TGTGCCAGCAGCTTAGCGTGTAGCTTGACAGATACGCAGTATTTT | CASSLACSLTDTQYF
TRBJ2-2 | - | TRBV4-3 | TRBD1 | TGCGCCAGCAGCCAAGATCGGGACAGGGGGGTTTCGTGGAACGGGGAGCTGTTTTTT | CASSQDRDRGVSWNGELFF
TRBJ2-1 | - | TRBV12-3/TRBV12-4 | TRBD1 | TGTGCCAGCAGTTTATCTACAGGGGCTAACGAGCAGTTCTTC | CASSLSTGANEQFF
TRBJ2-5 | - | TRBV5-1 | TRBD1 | TGCGCCAGCAGCCCGTACGGACAGGGGATTGGAGAGACCCAGTACTTC | CASSPYGQGIGETQYF
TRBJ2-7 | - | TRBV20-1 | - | TGCAGTGCTAGTAGCAGACGCGGTGTCGGCGAGCAGTACTTC | CSASSRRGVGEQYF
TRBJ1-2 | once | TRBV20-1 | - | TGCAGTGCGGGGGATGGAGCGAAGGGCTACACCTTC | CSAGDGAKGYTF
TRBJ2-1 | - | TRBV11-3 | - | TGTGCCAGCAGCTTATCAGGCTTTCAATACAATGAGCAGTTCTTC | CASSLSGFQYNEQFF
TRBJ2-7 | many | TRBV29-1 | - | TGCAGCGTTGTCAGGGGGGAGGGTACCTACGAGCAGTACTTC | CSVVRGEGTYEQYF
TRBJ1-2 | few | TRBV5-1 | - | TGCGCCAGCAGCTTGGCCATAGGTGAAGGCTACACCTTC | CASSLAIGEGYTF
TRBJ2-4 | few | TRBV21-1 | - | TGTGCCACCCATTCGGGGACAGGGAAAAACATTCAGTACTTC | CATHSGTGKNIQYF
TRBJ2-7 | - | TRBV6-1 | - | TGTGCCAGCAGTGAAGATCTTAGCTACGAGCAGTACTTC | CASSEDLSYEQYF
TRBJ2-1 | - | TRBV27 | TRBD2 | TGTGCCAGCAGTTCCCTACTGAGCGGGGGGTCCTACAATGAGCAGTTCTTC | CASSSLLSGGSYNEQFF
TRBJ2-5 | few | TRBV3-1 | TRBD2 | TGTGCCAGCCTCGAAGAAGGGACTAGCGGGGGGGAAGAAGAGACCCAGTACTTC | CASLEEGTSGGEEETQYF
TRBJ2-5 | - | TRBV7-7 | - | TGTGCTAGCAGTCCCGTGGCGCGTCAAGAGACCCAGTACTTC | CASSPVARQETQYF
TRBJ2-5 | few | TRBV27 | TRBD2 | TGTGCCAGCAGCTCACGTGGACTAGCTGCGGAGACCCAGTACTTC | CASSSRGLAAETQYF
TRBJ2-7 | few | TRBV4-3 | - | TGCGCCAGCAGCCAAGGGTGGAGGGGGGGGAGTCCCTCCTACGAGCAGTACTTC | CASSQGWRGGSPSYEQYF
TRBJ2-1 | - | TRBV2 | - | TGTGCCAGCAGTGTGTATGAGCAGTTCTTC | CASSVYEQFF
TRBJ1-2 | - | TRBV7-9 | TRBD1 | TGTGCCAGCAGCACGAGGACAGGGAAATATGGCTGCACCTTC | CASSTRTGKYGCTF
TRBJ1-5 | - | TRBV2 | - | TGTGCCAGCAGTAGACAGAGAGGAGCTCAGCCCCAGCATTTT | CASSRQRGAQPQHF
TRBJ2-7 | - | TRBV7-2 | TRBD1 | TGTGCCAGCAGCGAACAGGGGGCATTTGGGTCCTACGAGCAGTACTTC | CASSEQGAFGSYEQYF
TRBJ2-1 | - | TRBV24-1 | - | TGTGCCACCAGTGCCAGCTACAATGAGCAGTTCTTC | CATSASYNEQFF
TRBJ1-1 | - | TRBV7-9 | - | TGTGCCAGCAGCCCACAGTTGGCGGGGACTGAAGCTTTCTTT | CASSPQLAGTEAFF
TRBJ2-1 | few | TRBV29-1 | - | TGCAGCGTTGTGGCTCTGGGGCATGAGCAGTTCTTC | CSVVALGHEQFF
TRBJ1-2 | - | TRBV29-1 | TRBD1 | TGCAGCGTCGGGACAGGAATTAACTATGGCTACACCTTC | CSVGTGINYGYTF